Each of the 19 T cell receptor beta chains below was sequenced from the same sample in a study of blood T cell repertoires in COVID-19 (dated by TCRdb to the early 2020s). Library method: the immunoSEQ multiplex PCR assay. TCRdb retrieved this table from immuneACCESS and kept in-frame rearrangements only. Not all clones are present; in checked studies, unresolved V genes account for under half, and no reason is known for the remainder. The sample table holds about 220,000 clones, of which about 85% were seen once. In total, the top ten clones hold approximately 5% of the sample. Specimen: peripheral blood. The receptors were gathered from a woman between 55 and 75 years old who had recovered from COVID-19.

The rearrangement links TRBV4-1 to TRBJ1-1; possible D gene TRBD1, 6 bases. V was shortened by 3 bases and J by 2 bases, with 13 bases between the two germline ends. CDR1 MGHRA and CDR2 YSYEKL come from the germline V gene. This CDR3 region has 15 residues. DNA of the CDR3: TGCGCCAGCAGCCAGAGCGGACAGACTAACACTGAAGCTTTCTTT. It translates to CASSQSGQTNTEAFF.

The chain has TRBV7-3 and TRBJ2-2; 7 nucleotides align to TRBD2. This CDR3 contains 15 residues. Germline CDR1 SGHTA, CDR2 FQGTGA. The V segment lost 7 bases and the J segment 4 bases; nucleotides outside the gene matches: 9. Written as DNA, the CDR3 is TGTGCCAGCACTAGGGAGGGGCCGGGCACCGGGGAGCTGTTTTTT. Translated: CASTREGPGTGELFF.

V and J are TRBV24-1 and TRBJ2-3, with 8 bases matching TRBD2. The V gene's germline CDR1 is KGHDR and CDR2 SFDVKD. This CDR3 contains 16 residues. V shed 4 bases, J shed 0 bases, and the junction held 5 bases outside the gene matches. The CDR3 loop is CATSDQASGSTDTQYF. CDR3 coding DNA: TGTGCCACCAGTGACCAAGCTAGCGGGAGCACAGATACGCAGTATTTT.

The V call is TRBV9, the J call TRBJ2-1, with TRBD2 identical over 9 bases. Germline CDR1 SGDLS, CDR2 YYNGEE. The V and J ends lost 2 bases and 10 bases, in that order; junction bases with no gene match: 10. There are 15 residues in the CDR3. CDR3 residues: CASSVGGSGGYEQFF. CDR3 bases: TGTGCCAGCAGCGTGGGTGGGAGCGGGGGGTACGAGCAGTTCTTC.

The chain couples TRBV7-2 to TRBJ1-2; the match to TRBD1 covers 9 bases. From germline, CDR1 is SGHTA and CDR2 FQGNSA. The CDR3 has 15 residues. The trim removed 5 bases at V and 2 bases at J, leaving 6 bases unmatched. CDR3 in amino acids: CASSLQGAANYGYTF. As DNA, the CDR3 is TGTGCCAGCAGCCTACAGGGGGCGGCCAACTATGGCTACACCTTC.

This chain connects TRBV10-3 to TRBJ1-6; TRBD1 matches 11 bases. V trimming: 10 bases; J trimming: 5 bases; junction bases outside the gene matches: 13. Germline assignment: CDR1 ENHRY and CDR2 SYGVKD. The CDR3 contains 17 residues. The DNA for the CDR3 is TGTGCCACCCGAGGGACAGGGGGAGGGTGGGATAATTCACCCCTCCACTTT. Translated, it gives CATRGTGGGWDNSPLHF.

This chain links TRBV2 with TRBJ1-2; TRBD1 matches at 7 bases. The V gene end was trimmed by 0 bases and the J gene end by 8 bases; junction bases not matched to a gene: 3. Germline CDR1 is SNHLY and CDR2 is FYNNEI. CDR3 length: 13 amino acids. The CDR3 DNA is TGTGCCAGCAGTGAAGCGAGGGGACAGGGCTACACCTTC. It yields the protein CASSEARGQGYTF.

CDR3 DNA: TGTGCCAGCAGTGCACCGGGACTAGAGGGGGTGCAGTTCTTC. It translates to CASSAPGLEGVQFF. The chain links TRBV7-9 to TRBJ2-1; 8 nucleotides align to TRBD2. The CDR3 loop spans 14 amino acids. Trimming at V came to 6 bases and at J to 12 bases, leaving 13 bases not matched to a gene. Germline loops: CDR1 SEHNR, CDR2 FQNEAQ (reference sequence).

The gene calls are TRBV12-3 or TRBV12-4 and TRBJ2-4; D unclear. The V and J ends lost 5 bases and 8 bases respectively, with 13 bases between them. The CDR3 covers 13 residues. CDR3 bases: TGTGCCAGCAGTCCGAGGAGCGAAGACATTCAGTACTTC. It encodes CASSPRSEDIQYF.

The rearrangement uses TRBV24-1 and TRBJ2-3; the match to TRBD2 covers 8 bases. The CDR3 sequence is 13 residues long. The trim removed 3 bases at V and 11 bases at J, leaving 6 bases unmatched. Germline CDR1 KGHDR, CDR2 SFDVKD. The CDR3 region is CATSDERAGGQYF. The DNA for the CDR3 is TGTGCCACCAGTGATGAACGGGCGGGGGGGCAGTATTTT.

This chain joins TRBV5-1 and TRBJ2-3, with D maybe TRBD1 (6 bases). The V and J ends lost 3 bases and 3 bases respectively, with 8 bases between them. The CDR3 covers 13 residues. In germline, CDR1 is SGHRS, CDR2 YFSETQ. The CDR3 is CASSSQGTDTQYF. The CDR3 DNA reads TGCGCCAGCAGCTCACAGGGTACAGATACGCAGTATTTT. The variable domain in full, completed from reference TRBV5-1 and TRBJ2-3, reads KAGVTQTPRYLIKTRGQQVTLSCSPISGHRSVSWYQQTPGQGLQFLFEYFSETQRNKGNFPGRFSGRQFSNSRSEMNVSTLELGDSALYLCASSSQGTDTQYFGPGTRLTVL.

This chain joins TRBV5-5 and TRBJ1-2; 12 bases line up with TRBD1. Germline V lookup: CDR1 SGHKS, CDR2 YYEKEE (reference sequence). This CDR3 has 14 amino acids. Trimming took 5 bases from V and 2 from J; bases not matched to a gene: 1. CDR3 nucleotides: TGTGCCAGCAGGGGACAGGGGGCCAACTATGGCTACACCTTC. It encodes CASRGQGANYGYTF. Complete variable domain (other parts from reference TRBV5-5 and TRBJ1-2): DAGVTQSPTHLIKTRGQQVTLRCSPISGHKSVSWYQQVLGQGPQFIFQYYEKEERGRGNFPDRFSARQFPNYSSELNVNALLLGDSALYLCASRGQGANYGYTFGSGTRLTVV.

V and J are TRBV6-2 or TRBV6-3 and TRBJ2-1, with 8 positions matching TRBD2. The V segment lost 5 bases and the J segment 5 bases; nucleotides outside the gene matches: 8. Germline V gene lookup returns CDR1 MNHEY and CDR2 SVGEGT. The CDR3 runs to 15 residues. CDR3 coding DNA: TGTGCCAGCAGTCCACGGGGGGGCGGCCACAATGAGCAGTTCTTC. This gives the protein CASSPRGGGHNEQFF.

In this sample, this clone turned up once. This sequence joins TRBV19 and TRBJ2-7; a possible D gene is TRBD1 (6 bases). Trimming cost V 3 bases and J 3 bases, with 9 bases left between them. This CDR3 is 13 amino acids long. CDR1 is LNHDA and CDR2 is SQIVND in the germline V gene (reference sequence). The CDR3 region is CASSISQGYEQYF. CDR3 sequence (DNA): TGTGCCAGTAGTATCTCACAGGGCTACGAGCAGTACTTC.

This clone was recorded a few times. This sample includes further DNA sequences coding for the same CDR3. The chain is built from TRBV7-9 and TRBJ1-5; 7 nucleotides align to TRBD1. There are 13 residues in the CDR3. Germline assignment: CDR1 SEHNR and CDR2 FQNEAQ (reference sequence). V shed 4 bases and J 4 bases; nucleotides not matched to a gene: 1. CDR3 loop: CASSSQGNQPQHF. The CDR3, as DNA: TGTGCCAGCAGCTCACAGGGGAATCAGCCCCAGCATTTT.

This sequence joins TRBV15 and TRBJ2-3; 9 nucleotides line up with TRBD2. This CDR3 contains 18 residues. In germline, CDR1 is LNHNV, CDR2 YYDKDF (reference sequence). J lost 4 bases, V lost 0 bases, and 11 bases had no gene match. CDR3 region: CATSRDGGNLAGPDTQYF. The DNA of the CDR3 is TGTGCCACCAGCAGAGATGGGGGCAACCTAGCGGGGCCAGATACGCAGTATTTT.

The rearrangement links TRBV3-1 (or the pseudogene TRBV3-2) to TRBJ2-1, with 11 nucleotides matching TRBD2. Germline V gives CDR1 LGHDT, CDR2 YNNKEL (reference sequence). Germline trimming cut 0 bases from V and 7 bases from J; bases unmatched to any gene: 8. This CDR3 is built from 17 residues. The CDR3 sequence: CASSQDTSGGYRNEQFF. In DNA form, the CDR3 reads TGTGCCAGCAGCCAAGACACTAGCGGGGGTTACCGTAATGAGCAGTTCTTC.

V gene TRBV15 combines with J gene TRBJ2-7, with D perhaps TRBD1 (6 bases). Germline CDR1 and CDR2: LNHNV and YYDKDF (reference sequence). This CDR3 is 15 amino acids long. V gave up 1 base and J gave up 3 bases, with 13 bases separating them. This chain's CDR3 is CATSRVWDTLYEQYF. CDR3 bases: TGTGCCACCAGCAGAGTCTGGGACACCCTCTACGAGCAGTACTTC.

The chain links TRBV9 to TRBJ2-7, with 11 positions matching TRBD1. The CDR3 length is 16 residues. From germline, CDR1 is SGDLS and CDR2 YYNGEE. V lost 2 bases and J lost 5; bases outside the gene matches: 9. CDR3 residues: CASSVGQGAKSDEQYF. CDR3 bases: TGTGCCAGCAGCGTCGGACAGGGGGCAAAGAGCGACGAGCAGTACTTC.